This TCR beta chain was found in a study of T cell responses to AZD1222 COVID-19 vaccine. Notes on the study in general: Donors in the cohort were predominantly white British and more often female, and clonal diversity was possibly underestimated. Distributed over spike, vaccine-associated CD4 TCRs predominated at 160-218 and 743-854. Samples come after the peak T cell response, not at day 14.

Second doses were pooled across both intervals (about 4 or about 12 weeks). TCRdb's table, derived via immunoSEQ multiplex PCR, lists solely in-frame clones and lacks some. This sample yields more than 85,000 clones, of which approximately 92% are seen a single time; approximately 40% belongs to the top ten. Concerning this clone: Antigen unknown.

V was shortened by 0 bases and J by 4 bases, with 9 bases between the two germline ends. The CDR3 spans 14 residues. Germline assignment: CDR1 KGHSH and CDR2 LQKENI. Material: peripheral blood, obtained 28 days after the second AZD1222 dose. The chain couples TRBV18 to TRBJ1-2; D possibly corresponds to TRBD1 (6 bases). The receptor was isolated from an adult who received the AZD1222 COVID-19 vaccine. CDR3 nucleotides: TGTGCCAGCTCACCACCCGGGACATCCTATGGCTACACCTTC. Its protein is CASSPPGTSYGYTF.